This entry features one T cell receptor beta chain sequence. This CDR3 contains 13 residues. Looked up from germline, CDR1 is MNHNS and CDR2 is SASEGT. V gave up 5 bases and J gave up 7 bases, with 14 bases separating them. The data derive from a study of shared clonotypes between healthy human individuals. TCRdb keeps only in-frame clones here, not all; method: immunoSEQ multiplex PCR. The table has a few million clones, around nine tenths seen once; the top ten hold about 0.13%. This TCR came from a man aged 18 to 30 in good health. The V gene is TRBV6-1, the J gene TRBJ1-2; D remains ambiguous. The specimen sequenced was naive CD4+ T cells sorted from blood. Subset indicated: CD45RA+ positively selected. CDR3 residues: CASSRDEVAGYTF. In DNA form, the CDR3 reads TGTGCCAGCAGTCGGGATGAGGTCGCTGGCTACACCTTC.